This is a list of T cell receptor beta chains from one sample in a study of blood T cell repertoires in COVID-19. The protocol was immunoSEQ multiplex PCR, while the TCRdb copy is restricted to in-frame clones and leaves out a portion. The table lists some 70,000 clones, 80% to 90% of them singletons, with more than 1.4% in the top ten. The sample was peripheral blood. All receptors come from a woman aged 60 to 75 with acute or convalescent COVID-19. Each CDR3 is given with its conserved first and last residue. The order of the fields is clone size, J gene, V gene, CDR3 length, D gene, CDR3 protein, CDR3 DNA. A D gene is named only where the DNA matches it firmly. A row's size may be missing; if present it is once, few, many or a size class.

size: NA; J: TRBJ1-3; V: TRBV5-1; length: 16; D: TRBD1; CDR3: CASSLGGTGTGNTIYF; DNA: TGCGCCAGCAGCTTGGGGGGGACAGGGACTGGAAACACCATATATTTT
size: NA; J: TRBJ1-5; V: TRBV7-8; length: 15; D: NA; CDR3: CASSSTGGVVQPQHF; DNA: TGTGCCAGCAGCTCGACGGGCGGGGTAGTTCAGCCCCAGCATTTT
size: once; J: TRBJ1-4; V: TRBV30; length: 13; D: NA; CDR3: CAWSVRENEKLFF; DNA: TGTGCCTGGAGTGTACGAGAAAATGAAAAACTGTTTTTT
size: NA; J: TRBJ2-3; V: TRBV4-1; length: 15; D: NA; CDR3: CASSRIGQSTDTQYF; DNA: TGCGCCAGCAGCAGGATTGGACAAAGCACAGATACGCAGTATTTT
size: NA; J: TRBJ2-3; V: TRBV24-1; length: 14; D: NA; CDR3: CATSDPRGADTQYF; DNA: TGTGCCACCAGTGATCCCAGGGGAGCAGATACGCAGTATTTT
size: once; J: TRBJ2-3; V: TRBV7-2; length: 13; D: NA; CDR3: CASSERGTDTQYF; DNA: TGTGCCAGCAGCGAACGGGGCACAGATACGCAGTATTTT
size: NA; J: TRBJ1-1; V: TRBV7-9; length: 14; D: NA; CDR3: CASSPATGNTEAFF; DNA: TGTGCCAGCAGCCCCGCGACAGGGAACACTGAAGCTTTCTTT
size: NA; J: TRBJ2-1; V: TRBV7-3; length: 14; D: TRBD2; CDR3: CASSPGTSGIEQFF; DNA: TGTGCCAGCAGCCCTGGGACTAGCGGGATTGAGCAGTTCTTC
size: NA; J: TRBJ2-2; V: TRBV4-1; length: 15; D: NA; CDR3: CASSHGDRPSGELFF; DNA: TGCGCCAGCAGCCATGGCGACAGGCCCTCCGGGGAGCTGTTTTTT
size: NA; J: TRBJ1-1; V: TRBV28; length: 18; D: NA; CDR3: CASSLFFSAGALNTEAFF; DNA: TGTGCCAGCAGTTTATTCTTTTCGGCAGGGGCCCTGAACACTGAAGCTTTCTTT
size: NA; J: TRBJ2-7; V: TRBV20-1; length: 14; D: TRBD2; CDR3: CSASPSGANYEQYF; DNA: TGCAGTGCTAGTCCAAGCGGGGCTAACTACGAGCAGTACTTC
size: NA; J: TRBJ2-3; V: TRBV5-1; length: 15; D: NA; CDR3: CASSQTVSSTDTQYF; DNA: TGCGCCAGCAGCCAAACAGTAAGCAGCACAGATACGCAGTATTTT
size: NA; J: TRBJ1-2; V: TRBV6-5; length: 14; D: TRBD1; CDR3: CASSYSGQGAGYTF; DNA: TGTGCCAGCAGTTACTCCGGACAGGGGGCCGGCTACACCTTC
size: NA; J: TRBJ1-1; V: TRBV30; length: 13; D: NA; CDR3: CAWSPQGNTEAFF; DNA: TGTGCCTGGAGTCCTCAGGGGAACACTGAAGCTTTCTTT
size: NA; J: TRBJ2-5; V: TRBV5-1; length: 17; D: TRBD2; CDR3: CASSLAPAGGLKETQYF; DNA: TGCGCCAGCAGCTTGGCCCCAGCGGGGGGCCTAAAAGAGACCCAGTACTTC
size: NA; J: TRBJ1-1; V: TRBV7-8; length: 14; D: TRBD1; CDR3: CASSNDRVGTEAFF; DNA: TGTGCCAGCAGCAACGACAGGGTTGGGACTGAAGCTTTCTTT
size: NA; J: TRBJ1-5; V: TRBV19; length: 15; D: TRBD1; CDR3: CASTRTGGVDQPQHF; DNA: TGTGCCAGTACCCGGACAGGGGGCGTCGATCAGCCCCAGCATTTT
size: NA; J: TRBJ2-1; V: TRBV5-1; length: 16; D: TRBD2; CDR3: CASKAGGPGSYNEQFF; DNA: TGCGCCAGCAAAGCGGGGGGGCCGGGCTCCTACAATGAGCAGTTCTTC
size: NA; J: TRBJ1-3; V: TRBV3-1/TRBV3-2; length: 11; D: NA; CDR3: CASSQSDTIYF; DNA: TGTGCCAGCAGCCAATCTGACACCATATATTTT
size: NA; J: TRBJ1-5; V: TRBV6-5; length: 13; D: TRBD1; CDR3: CASGTAINQPQHF; DNA: TGTGCCAGCGGGACAGCGATCAATCAGCCCCAGCATTTT
size: once; J: TRBJ2-2; V: TRBV6-4; length: 15; D: NA; CDR3: CASSDSAGPTGELFF; DNA: TGTGCCAGCAGTGACTCCGCGGGGCCCACCGGGGAGCTGTTTTTT
size: NA; J: TRBJ1-2; V: TRBV7-3; length: 13; D: TRBD1; CDR3: CASSSGQGYGYTF; DNA: TGTGCCAGCAGCTCCGGACAGGGCTATGGCTACACCTTC
size: NA; J: TRBJ2-3; V: TRBV3-1/TRBV3-2; length: 17; D: TRBD2; CDR3: CASSQEGVGTRRDTQYF; DNA: TGTGCCAGCAGCCAAGAAGGGGTGGGGACTAGAAGGGATACGCAGTATTTT
size: NA; J: TRBJ1-2; V: TRBV29-1; length: 17; D: TRBD1; CDR3: CSVPRGPRDRGLEGYTF; DNA: TGCAGCGTGCCCAGAGGACCCCGGGACAGGGGGCTAGAGGGCTACACCTTC
size: medium-sized; J: TRBJ1-2; V: TRBV4-2; length: 18; D: TRBD1; CDR3: CASSAITGGKRGNYGYTF; DNA: TGTGCCAGCAGCGCCATCACAGGGGGCAAAAGGGGTAACTATGGCTACACCTTC
size: few; J: TRBJ1-1; V: TRBV12-3/TRBV12-4; length: 13; D: NA; CDR3: CASRSQGNTEAFF; DNA: TGTGCCAGCAGGTCACAGGGTAACACTGAAGCTTTCTTT
size: NA; J: TRBJ2-5; V: TRBV5-1; length: 15; D: TRBD1; CDR3: CASRQDRGPHETQYF; DNA: TGCGCCAGCAGACAGGACAGGGGACCACACGAGACCCAGTACTTC
size: NA; J: TRBJ1-4; V: TRBV6-2/TRBV6-3; length: 18; D: NA; CDR3: CASSYPPNRVTTNEKLFF; DNA: TGTGCCAGCAGTTACCCCCCCAACAGGGTAACAACTAATGAAAAACTGTTTTTT
size: NA; J: TRBJ2-7; V: TRBV7-9; length: 15; D: NA; CDR3: CASSLGGPSTYEQYF; DNA: TGTGCCAGCAGCTTGGGGGGGCCGTCGACCTACGAGCAGTACTTC
size: NA; J: TRBJ1-2; V: TRBV24-1; length: 15; D: NA; CDR3: CATSDPNRPSMGYTF; DNA: TGTGCCACCAGTGATCCCAACAGACCTTCCATGGGCTACACCTTC
size: NA; J: TRBJ1-1; V: TRBV5-1; length: 13; D: NA; CDR3: CASSLDRNTEAFF; DNA: TGCGCCAGCAGCTTGGACAGGAACACTGAAGCTTTCTTT
size: NA; J: TRBJ1-2; V: TRBV5-6; length: 14; D: NA; CDR3: CASSLFGGNYGYTF; DNA: TGTGCCAGCAGCTTGTTTGGCGGTAACTATGGCTACACCTTC
size: NA; J: TRBJ2-7; V: TRBV7-8; length: 13; D: NA; CDR3: CASSIGGGGEQYF; DNA: TGTGCCAGCAGTATAGGGGGGGGCGGCGAGCAGTACTTC
size: NA; J: TRBJ1-6; V: TRBV5-1; length: 17; D: NA; CDR3: CASSLGAGTSYNSPLHF; DNA: TGCGCCAGCAGCTTGGGAGCCGGGACATCTTATAATTCACCCCTCCACTTT
size: NA; J: TRBJ2-1; V: TRBV27; length: 16; D: NA; CDR3: CASSSLGGGGYNEQFF; DNA: TGTGCCAGCAGTTCCCTCGGAGGGGGGGGATACAATGAGCAGTTCTTC
size: NA; J: TRBJ2-5; V: TRBV5-5; length: 13; D: NA; CDR3: CASSVAYQETQYF; DNA: TGTGCCAGCAGCGTCGCGTACCAAGAGACCCAGTACTTC
size: NA; J: TRBJ2-7; V: TRBV2; length: 12; D: NA; CDR3: CASKTNDYEQYF; DNA: TGTGCCAGCAAAACAAATGATTACGAGCAGTACTTC
size: once; J: TRBJ1-6; V: TRBV14; length: 15; D: TRBD1; CDR3: CASSQAPSGTGGLHF; DNA: TGTGCCAGCAGCCAAGCCCCCAGCGGGACAGGAGGGCTCCACTTT
size: few; J: TRBJ1-1; V: TRBV2; length: 14; D: TRBD1; CDR3: CASSVEGADTEAFF; DNA: TGTGCCAGCAGTGTCGAGGGGGCAGACACTGAAGCTTTCTTT
size: NA; J: TRBJ1-5; V: TRBV4-1; length: 19; D: NA; CDR3: CASSQGGLGAVLSNQPQHF; DNA: TGCGCCAGCAGCCAGGGCGGCTTGGGGGCCGTACTTAGCAATCAGCCCCAGCATTTT
size: once; J: TRBJ2-3; V: TRBV5-4; length: 19; D: TRBD2; CDR3: CASSIPMGLAGGRTDTQYF; DNA: TGTGCCAGCAGCATTCCCATGGGACTAGCGGGGGGGCGCACAGATACGCAGTATTTT
size: NA; J: TRBJ2-7; V: TRBV19; length: 14; D: NA; CDR3: CASSTLGRSDEQYF; DNA: TGTGCCAGTAGTACACTAGGGCGCAGCGACGAGCAGTACTTC
size: NA; J: TRBJ1-2; V: TRBV12-3/TRBV12-4; length: 12; D: NA; CDR3: CASSFGGDGYTF; DNA: TGTGCCAGCAGTTTCGGAGGAGACGGCTACACCTTC
size: NA; J: TRBJ2-3; V: TRBV6-6; length: 15; D: TRBD1; CDR3: CAVVTGSKSTDTQYF; DNA: TGTGCCGTCGTGACAGGGAGCAAAAGCACAGATACGCAGTATTTT
size: NA; J: TRBJ1-3; V: TRBV3-1/TRBV3-2; length: 15; D: NA; CDR3: CASSRGGGSGNTIYF; DNA: TGTGCCAGCAGCCGCGGGGGGGGCTCTGGAAACACCATATATTTT